This paragraph reports one T cell receptor beta chain. Its antigen remains unidentified. The CDR3 extends over 14 amino acids. Trimming cost V 2 bases and J 0 bases, with 7 bases left between them. Germline V gene sequence: CDR1 MNHEY, CDR2 SMNVEV (reference sequence). Through a sample-barcoded 5' primer and a J-beta primer mix, a second PCR was run for roughly 6 to 11 cycles. One entry per CDR3 protein results from TCRdb running MiXCR on the 5' RACE reads. The sample contains about 1.4 million distinct CDR3 sequences, approximately 59% of which appear only once. This specimen belongs to a study of blood T cells in healthy people across ages. Notes on the study in general: Conclusively comparing naive with antigen-experienced cells was impossible with unsorted PBMCs.

The origin of this receptor is a man aged 18 to 29 in good health. This sequence joins TRBV27 and TRBJ2-5; D not certain. Sample: blood. The CDR3 region is CASSLQADQETQYF. For the CDR3, the DNA is TGTGCCAGCAGTTTACAGGCGGACCAAGAGACCCAGTACTTC.